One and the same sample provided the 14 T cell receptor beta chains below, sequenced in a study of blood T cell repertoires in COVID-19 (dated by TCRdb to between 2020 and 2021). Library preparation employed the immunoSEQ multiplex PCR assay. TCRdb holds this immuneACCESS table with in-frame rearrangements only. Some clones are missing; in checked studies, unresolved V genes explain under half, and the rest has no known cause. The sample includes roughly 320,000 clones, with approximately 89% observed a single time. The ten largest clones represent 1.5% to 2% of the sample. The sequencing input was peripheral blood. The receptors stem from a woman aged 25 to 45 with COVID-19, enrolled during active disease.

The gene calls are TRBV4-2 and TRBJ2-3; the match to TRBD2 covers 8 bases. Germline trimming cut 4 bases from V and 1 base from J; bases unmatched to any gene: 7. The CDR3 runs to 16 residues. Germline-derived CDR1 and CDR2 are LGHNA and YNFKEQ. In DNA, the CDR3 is TGTGCCAGCAGCCCGCCGGTGCGGGGGGGCACAGATACGCAGTATTTT. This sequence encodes CASSPPVRGGTDTQYF.

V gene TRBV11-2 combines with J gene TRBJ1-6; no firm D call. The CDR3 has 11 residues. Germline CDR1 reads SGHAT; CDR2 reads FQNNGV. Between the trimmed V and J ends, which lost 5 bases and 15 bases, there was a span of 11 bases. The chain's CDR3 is CASSPGRDLHF. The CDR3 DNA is TGTGCCAGCAGCCCAGGAAGAGACCTCCACTTT.

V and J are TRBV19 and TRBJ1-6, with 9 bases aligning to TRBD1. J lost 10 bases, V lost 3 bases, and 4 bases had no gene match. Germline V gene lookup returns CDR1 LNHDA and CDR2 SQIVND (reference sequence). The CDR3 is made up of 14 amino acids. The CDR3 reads CASSMTGGGSPLHF. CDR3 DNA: TGTGCCAGTAGTATGACAGGGGGAGGCTCACCCCTCCACTTT. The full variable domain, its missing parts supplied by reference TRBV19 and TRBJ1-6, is DGGITQSPKYLFRKEGQNVTLSCEQNLNHDAMYWYRQDPGQGLRLIYYSQIVNDFQKGDIAEGYSVSREKKESFPLTVTSAQKNPTAFYLCASSMTGGGSPLHFGNGTRLTVT.

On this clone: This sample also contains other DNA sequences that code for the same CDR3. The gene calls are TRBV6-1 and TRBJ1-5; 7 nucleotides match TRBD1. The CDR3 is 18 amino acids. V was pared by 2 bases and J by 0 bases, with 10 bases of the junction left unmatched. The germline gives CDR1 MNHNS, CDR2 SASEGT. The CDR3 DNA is TGTGCCAGCAGTGAACGGGAGGGGACAGTGAATAGCAATCAGCCCCAGCATTTT. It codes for CASSEREGTVNSNQPQHF.

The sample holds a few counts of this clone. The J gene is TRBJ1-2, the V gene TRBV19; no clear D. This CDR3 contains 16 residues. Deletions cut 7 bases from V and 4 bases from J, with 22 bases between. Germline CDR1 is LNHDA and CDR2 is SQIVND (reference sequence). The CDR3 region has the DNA TGTGCCAGTAAATCGGAAGGTACGGGGTTTCTCTATGGCTACACCTTC. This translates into CASKSEGTGFLYGYTF.

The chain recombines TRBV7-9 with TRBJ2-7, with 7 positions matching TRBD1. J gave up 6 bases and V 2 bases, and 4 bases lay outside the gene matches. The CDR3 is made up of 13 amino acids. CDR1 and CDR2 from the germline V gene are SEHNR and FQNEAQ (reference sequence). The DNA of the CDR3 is TGTGCCAGCAGCTTAAAACCAGGGGGCGAGCAGTACTTC. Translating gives CASSLKPGGEQYF.

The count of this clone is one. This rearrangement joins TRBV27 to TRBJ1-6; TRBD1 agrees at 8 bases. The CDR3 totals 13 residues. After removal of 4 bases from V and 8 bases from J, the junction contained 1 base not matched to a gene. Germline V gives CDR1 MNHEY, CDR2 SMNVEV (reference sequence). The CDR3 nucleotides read TGTGCCAGCAGTTGGGACAGGTATTCACCCCTCCACTTT. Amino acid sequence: CASSWDRYSPLHF.

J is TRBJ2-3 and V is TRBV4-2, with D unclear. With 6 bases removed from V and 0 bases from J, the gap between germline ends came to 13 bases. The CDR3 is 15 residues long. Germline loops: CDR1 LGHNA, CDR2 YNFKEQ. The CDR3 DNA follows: TGTGCCAGCAGTCAAACATGGCTCAGCACAGATACGCAGTATTTT. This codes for CASSQTWLSTDTQYF.

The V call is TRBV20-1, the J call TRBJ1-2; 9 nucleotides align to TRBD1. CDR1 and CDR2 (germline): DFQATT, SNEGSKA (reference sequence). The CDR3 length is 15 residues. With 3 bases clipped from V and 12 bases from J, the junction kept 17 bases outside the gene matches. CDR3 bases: TGCAGTGCTAGTCCGCCGGGACAGGGTTGGCTTGGGGACACCTTC. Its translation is CSASPPGQGWLGDTF.

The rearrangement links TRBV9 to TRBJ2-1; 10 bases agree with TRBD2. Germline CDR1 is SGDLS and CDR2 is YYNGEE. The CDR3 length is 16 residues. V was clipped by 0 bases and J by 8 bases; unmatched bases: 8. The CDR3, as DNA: TGTGCCAGCAGCGTAGCTCCTAGCGGGGGTCAGGATGAGCAGTTCTTC. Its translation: CASSVAPSGGQDEQFF.

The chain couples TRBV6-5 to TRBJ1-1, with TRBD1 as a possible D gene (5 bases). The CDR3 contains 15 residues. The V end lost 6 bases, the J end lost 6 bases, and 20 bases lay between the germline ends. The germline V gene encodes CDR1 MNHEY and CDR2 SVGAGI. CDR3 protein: CASSLAGGVASEAFF. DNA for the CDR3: TGTGCCAGCAGCCTTGCCGGGGGGGTGGCTTCTGAAGCTTTCTTT.

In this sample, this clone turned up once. The CDR3 coding sequence is TGTGCCAGCAGTTCACAGGGGGCGGAGACCCAGTACTTC. Translated: CASSSQGAETQYF. J is TRBJ2-5 and V is TRBV6-5, with 9 bases identical to TRBD1. The germline CDR1 and CDR2 sequences are MNHEY and SVGAGI. Trimming removed 4 bases from V and 5 bases from J; junction bases left unmatched: 2. This CDR3 has 13 residues.

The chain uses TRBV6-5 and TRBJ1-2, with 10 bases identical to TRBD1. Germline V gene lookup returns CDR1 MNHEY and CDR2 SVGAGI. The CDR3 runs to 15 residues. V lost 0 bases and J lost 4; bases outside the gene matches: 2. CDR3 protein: CASSYSGQGIYGYTF. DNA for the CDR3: TGTGCCAGCAGTTACTCGGGACAGGGGATCTATGGCTACACCTTC.

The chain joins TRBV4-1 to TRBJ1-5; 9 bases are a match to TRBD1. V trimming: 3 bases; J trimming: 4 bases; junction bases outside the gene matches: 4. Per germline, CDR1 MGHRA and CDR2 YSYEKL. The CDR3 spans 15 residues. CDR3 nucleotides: TGCGCCAGCAGCCAGGGACAGGGACCTAATCAGCCCCAGCATTTT. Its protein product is CASSQGQGPNQPQHF.